A single sample is the source of the 2 T cell receptor beta chains below, sequenced in a study of vaccination and CD4 T cells after COVID-19. The antigens for these receptors are not known. Time point specified: late sampling 161 to 241 days after vaccination in a few convalescent patients. Sample treatment: roughly nine-day PBMC culture with coronavirus spike peptide pools or control peptides (ViraFEST assay). Sequenced with the Oncomine TCR Beta short-read assay was DNA taken from cultured CD4+ T cells. TCRdb re-analysed the PCR reads in MiXCR, keeping a single row per CDR3 protein. The data hold some 23,000 distinct CDR3 sequences, with roughly two fifths observed a single time. The sample was CD4+ T cells from blood, cultured in vitro, taken about 7 months after SARS-CoV-2 vaccination. The source of these receptors is a human donor who had recovered from COVID-19.

V gene TRBV15 combines with J gene TRBJ1-2, with TRBD1 as a possible D gene (6 bases). From germline, CDR1 is LNHNV and CDR2 YYDKDF (reference sequence). The CDR3 spans 18 residues. V was clipped by 5 bases and J by 4 bases, with 26 bases between them. The CDR3 is CATSPRGDKGGRVYGYTF. The CDR3 DNA reads TGTGCCACCAGCCCCCGAGGGGATAAAGGGGGTCGGGTCTATGGCTACACCTTC. The whole variable domain, filled in from reference TRBV15 and TRBJ1-2, reads DAMVIQNPRYQVTQFGKPVTLSCSQTLNHNVMYWYQQKSSQAPKLLFHYYDKDFNNEADTPDNFQSRRPNTSFCFLDIRSPGLGDTAMYLCATSPRGDKGGRVYGYTFGSGTRLTVV.

The gene calls are TRBV27 and TRBJ1-5; D gene ambiguous. V was shortened by 9 bases and J by 5 bases, with 23 bases between the two germline ends. The CDR3 runs to 16 residues. Looked up from germline, CDR1 is MNHEY and CDR2 is SMNVEV (reference sequence). The CDR3 here is CASRSTPASLHQPQHF. CDR3 coding DNA: TGTGCCAGTAGATCTACCCCCGCCAGCCTCCATCAGCCCCAGCATTTT.